This TCR beta chain was sequenced for a study of T cell responses to AZD1222 COVID-19 vaccine. Study-wide results and limits: Donors were largely white British and mainly female; clonal diversity was possibly underestimated. Among vaccine-associated CD4 TCRs, coverage spanned spike, with dominance at 160-218 and 743-854.

The CDR3 is 17 amino acids. Germline CDR1 is MNHEY and CDR2 is SMNVEV (reference sequence). The ends lost 5 bases at V and 4 bases at J; junction bases unmatched: 13. Comment on this clone: As yet, its antigen is unknown.

Data came from immunoSEQ multiplex PCR; TCRdb stores just in-frame clones and leaves some out. This table holds 140,000 or so clones, 85% to 95% found once. The rearrangement uses TRBV27 and TRBJ2-2, with 7 nucleotides matching TRBD2. Sample: peripheral blood, taken after recovery from COVID-19. The TCR originated in an adult who had recovered from COVID-19. The CDR3 region is CASSGYLAELTTGELFF. DNA for the CDR3: TGTGCCAGCAGTGGCTACCTAGCGGAGCTAACCACCGGGGAGCTGTTTTTT.